These 18 T cell receptor beta chains were all obtained from the same sample, sequenced in a study of blood T cell repertoires in COVID-19. Profiled with immunoSEQ multiplex PCR; TCRdb holds only in-frame clones, not every one. Altogether under 300,000 clones are present, approximately 86% being singletons, with the ten largest covering approximately 1.6%. Sequenced sample: PBMCs or T cells enriched from blood (not recorded which). The receptors shown here come from a woman in her forties or fifties who had recovered from COVID-19.

This clone was observed a handful of times. This chain uses TRBV7-9 with TRBJ2-7, with TRBD1 as a possible D gene (5 bases). Trimming took off 5 bases at V and 5 bases at J, with 10 bases between the two ends. CDR3 length: 12 amino acids. CDR1 and CDR2 (germline): SEHNR, FQNEAQ (reference sequence). CDR3 sequence reads: CASSKTGDEQYF. As DNA, the CDR3 is TGTGCCAGCAGCAAAACAGGCGACGAGCAGTACTTC.

CDR3 amino acids: CASSLRQNYGYTF. The CDR3 DNA sequence: TGTGCCAGCAGTTTAAGACAGAACTATGGCTACACCTTC. The rearrangement links TRBV27 to TRBJ1-2; a possible D gene is TRBD1 (5 bases). Germline lookup yields CDR1 MNHEY and CDR2 SMNVEV (reference sequence). This CDR3 is 13 amino acids long. Trimming cost V 2 bases and J 2 bases, with 6 bases left between them.

This sequence joins TRBV18 and TRBJ2-5; 8 positions agree with TRBD1. From germline, CDR1 is KGHSH and CDR2 LQKENI. The CDR3 runs to 14 residues. Unmatched junction bases numbered 3, after V lost 4 bases and J lost 2 bases. The CDR3 region has the DNA TGTGCCAGCTCACTCACAGGGGGACAAGAGACCCAGTACTTC. Amino acids: CASSLTGGQETQYF.

V is TRBV2 and J is TRBJ2-7; D might be TRBD1 (6 bases). CDR1 and CDR2 (germline): SNHLY, FYNNEI. The CDR3 has 14 amino acids. V was shortened by 6 bases and J by 4 bases, with 16 bases between the two germline ends. The CDR3 coding sequence is TGTGCCAGCAGGATCACCGGGACACAGTACGAGCAGTACTTC. Translated, it gives CASRITGTQYEQYF.

The chain couples TRBV4-1 to TRBJ1-1; D is uncertain. Trimming cost V 1 base and J 2 bases, with 8 bases left between them. The length of the CDR3 is 14 residues. CDR1 MGHRA and CDR2 YSYEKL come from the germline V gene. As DNA, the CDR3 is TGCGCCAGCAGCCAAGGAGGGAAAAACACTGAAGCTTTCTTT. This gives the protein CASSQGGKNTEAFF.

CDR3 DNA sequence: TGTGCCAGTAGGGTCCCAGGGGCGGGAGGGATCACCGGGGAGCTGTTTTTT. Amino acid sequence: CASRVPGAGGITGELFF. The V and J genes are TRBV19 and TRBJ2-2; 9 bases are shared with TRBD2. CDR3 size: 17 residues. The J segment lost 4 bases and the V segment lost 6 bases, leaving 12 bases of the junction unmatched. Germline CDR1 is LNHDA and CDR2 is SQIVND (reference sequence).

The CDR3 DNA reads as TGTGCCAGCAGCTCCACCAGCGAATCCACAGATACGCAGTATTTT. Its translation is CASSSTSESTDTQYF. The genes are TRBV7-9 and TRBJ2-3; D not resolved. The germline V gene has CDR1 SEHNR and CDR2 FQNEAQ (reference sequence). V gave up 4 bases and J gave up 2 bases, with 13 bases separating them. This CDR3 contains 15 residues.

The chain is built from TRBV5-1 and TRBJ2-5, with TRBD2 matching 9 bases. CDR1 is SGHRS, CDR2 YFSETQ, per germline. The ends lost 2 bases at V and 2 bases at J; junction bases unmatched: 4. The CDR3 consists of 15 residues. DNA of the CDR3: TGCGCCAGCAGCTTTCCGGGACTAGCACAAGAGACCCAGTACTTC. Residues: CASSFPGLAQETQYF.

On this clone itself: Other DNA sequences of this sample code for an identical CDR3. This rearrangement joins TRBV28 to TRBJ2-7; no clear D. The CDR3 runs 11 residues. Trimming cost V 6 bases and J 3 bases, with 6 bases left between them. CDR1 and CDR2 (germline): MDHEN, SYDVKM. The CDR3 loop is CASSLDYEQYF. DNA of the CDR3: TGTGCCAGCAGCCTAGACTACGAGCAGTACTTC.

The rearrangement joins TRBV28 to TRBJ1-2; D uncertain. The CDR3 has 13 amino acids. The germline V and J ends were trimmed by 6 bases and 7 bases, with 15 bases remaining between them. Germline V gene data show CDR1 as MDHEN and CDR2 as SYDVKM. The CDR3 sequence: CASRRRESSGYTF. CDR3 nucleotides: TGTGCCAGCAGGCGACGGGAGTCAAGTGGCTACACCTTC.

The chain combines TRBV19 with TRBJ1-5; 9 bases line up with TRBD1. There are 15 residues in the CDR3. Germline CDR1 reads LNHDA; CDR2 reads SQIVND (reference sequence). V shed 6 bases and J 5 bases; nucleotides not matched to a gene: 8. The DNA of the CDR3 is TGTGCCAGTAGGAAACCGGGACAGGGAGATCAGCCCCAGCATTTT. Translation gives CASRKPGQGDQPQHF. Combining the CDR3 with reference TRBV19 and TRBJ1-5 gives the whole variable domain DGGITQSPKYLFRKEGQNVTLSCEQNLNHDAMYWYRQDPGQGLRLIYYSQIVNDFQKGDIAEGYSVSREKKESFPLTVTSAQKNPTAFYLCASRKPGQGDQPQHFGDGTRLSIL.

This chain connects TRBV27 to TRBJ2-2, with D possibly TRBD1 on 6 matching bases. CDR3 length equals 14 residues. Deletions cut 6 bases from V and 1 base from J, with 9 bases between. Per germline, CDR1 MNHEY and CDR2 SMNVEV (reference sequence). The DNA for the CDR3 is TGTGCCAGCAGGTCGGGACAGAACACCGGGGAGCTGTTTTTT. It codes for CASRSGQNTGELFF.

This clone was counted only a few times. This chain connects TRBV29-1 to TRBJ2-2; D might be TRBD1 (6 bases). Deletions cut 5 bases from V and 1 base from J, with 11 bases between. Germline CDR1 and CDR2: SQVTM and ANQGSEA. CDR3 length: 14 amino acids. The CDR3 DNA sequence: TGCAGCGTTTTGAGGACAGAGAACACCGGGGAGCTGTTTTTT. Its translation: CSVLRTENTGELFF.

J is TRBJ2-5 and V is TRBV2; the D is unclear. The length of the CDR3 is 15 residues. Trimming shortened V by 4 bases and J by 5 bases, and 17 bases separated the two germline ends. The germline V gene has CDR1 SNHLY and CDR2 FYNNEI. The CDR3 is CASSGAVQARETQYF. The DNA for the CDR3 is TGTGCCAGCAGTGGTGCTGTTCAGGCCCGGGAGACCCAGTACTTC.

The V call is TRBV2, the J call TRBJ1-1; D is perhaps TRBD1 (6 bases). From germline, CDR1 is SNHLY and CDR2 FYNNEI. Trimming pared 7 bases from V and 2 bases from J, leaving 14 bases between. The CDR3 sequence is 14 residues long. CDR3 in DNA: TGTGCCAGCATGGGGGCCCTCGTTAACACTGAAGCTTTCTTT. This sequence encodes CASMGALVNTEAFF.

This clone was seen just once. The gene calls are TRBV28 and TRBJ1-2; 7 bases agree with TRBD1. Germline V gene data show CDR1 as MDHEN and CDR2 as SYDVKM. The CDR3 sequence is 13 residues long. The V gene end was trimmed by 4 bases and the J gene end by 4 bases; junction bases not matched to a gene: 3. The CDR3 coding sequence is TGTGCCAGCAGTTCGGGACAGACCTATGGCTACACCTTC. This translates into CASSSGQTYGYTF.

The V call is TRBV2, the J call TRBJ2-2; 7 nucleotides agree with TRBD2. CDR3 length: 17 residues. Germline trimming cut 5 bases from V and 1 base from J; bases unmatched to any gene: 10. Germline V lookup: CDR1 SNHLY, CDR2 FYNNEI. Here the CDR3 DNA reads TGTGCCAGCAGTTCCTCGGGAGGCCGCATGAACACCGGGGAGCTGTTTTTT. It codes for CASSSSGGRMNTGELFF. The full variable domain, completed using reference TRBV2 and TRBJ2-2, is EPEVTQTPSHQVTQMGQEVILRCVPISNHLYFYWYRQILGQKVEFLVSFYNNEISEKSEIFDDQFSVERPDGSNFTLKIRSTKLEDSAMYFCASSSSGGRMNTGELFFGEGSRLTVL.

The rearrangement joins TRBV3-1 (or the pseudogene TRBV3-2) to TRBJ1-1; no definite D call. The CDR3 has 13 amino acids. Looked up from germline, CDR1 is LGHDT and CDR2 is YNNKEL (reference sequence). V dropped 1 base and J dropped 6 bases, with 9 bases sitting between them. This CDR3 reads CASSQASVSEAFF. For the CDR3, the DNA is TGTGCCAGCAGCCAAGCTTCGGTCTCTGAAGCTTTCTTT.